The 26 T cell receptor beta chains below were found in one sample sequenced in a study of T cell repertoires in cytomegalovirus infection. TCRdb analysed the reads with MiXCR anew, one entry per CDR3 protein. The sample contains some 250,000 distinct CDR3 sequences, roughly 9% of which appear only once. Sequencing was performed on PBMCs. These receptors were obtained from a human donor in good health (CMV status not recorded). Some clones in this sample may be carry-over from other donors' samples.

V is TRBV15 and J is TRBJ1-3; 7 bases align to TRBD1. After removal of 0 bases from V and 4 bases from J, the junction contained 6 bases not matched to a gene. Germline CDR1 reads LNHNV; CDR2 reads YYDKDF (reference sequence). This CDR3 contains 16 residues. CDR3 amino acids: CATSRDGRGRGNTIYF. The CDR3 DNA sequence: TGTGCCACCAGCAGAGATGGTAGGGGGCGAGGAAACACCATATATTTT.

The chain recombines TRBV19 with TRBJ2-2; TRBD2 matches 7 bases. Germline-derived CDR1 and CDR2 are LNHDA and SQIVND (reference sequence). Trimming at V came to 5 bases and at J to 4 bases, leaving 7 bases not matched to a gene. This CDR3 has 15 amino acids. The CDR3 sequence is CASSRREGGTGELFF. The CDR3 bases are TGTGCCAGTAGTCGGAGGGAGGGTGGCACCGGGGAGCTGTTTTTT.

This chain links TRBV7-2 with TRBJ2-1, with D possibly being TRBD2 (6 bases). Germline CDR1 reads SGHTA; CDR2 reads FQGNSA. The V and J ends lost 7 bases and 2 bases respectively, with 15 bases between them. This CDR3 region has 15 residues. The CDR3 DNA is TGTGCCAGCACCCAATCGGCGGGACCCTACAATGAGCAGTTCTTC. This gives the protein CASTQSAGPYNEQFF.

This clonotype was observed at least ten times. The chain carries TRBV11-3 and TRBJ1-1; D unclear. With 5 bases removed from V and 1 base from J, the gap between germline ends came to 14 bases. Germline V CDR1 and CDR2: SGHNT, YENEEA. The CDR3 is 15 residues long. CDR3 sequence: CASSLHGSGNTEAFF. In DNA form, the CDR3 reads TGTGCCAGCAGCCTACACGGTTCCGGGAACACTGAAGCTTTCTTT.

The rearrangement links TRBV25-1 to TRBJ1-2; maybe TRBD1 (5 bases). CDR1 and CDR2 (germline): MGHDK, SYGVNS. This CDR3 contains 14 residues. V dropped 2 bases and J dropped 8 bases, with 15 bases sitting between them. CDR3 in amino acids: CASSEPTRDEGYTF. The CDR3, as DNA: TGTGCCAGCAGTGAACCCACCAGGGACGAGGGCTACACCTTC.

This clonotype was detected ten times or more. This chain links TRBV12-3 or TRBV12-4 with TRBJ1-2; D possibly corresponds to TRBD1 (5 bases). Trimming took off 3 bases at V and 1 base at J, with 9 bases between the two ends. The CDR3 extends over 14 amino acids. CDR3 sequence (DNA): TGTGCCAGCAGTTTCAGACAGTTTAACTATGGCTACACCTTC. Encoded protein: CASSFRQFNYGYTF.

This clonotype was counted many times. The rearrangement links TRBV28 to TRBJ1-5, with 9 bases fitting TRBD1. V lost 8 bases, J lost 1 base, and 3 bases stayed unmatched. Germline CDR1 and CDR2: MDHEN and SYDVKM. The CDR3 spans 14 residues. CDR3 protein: CASSQGASNQPQHF. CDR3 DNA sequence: TGTGCCAGCTCACAGGGGGCCAGCAATCAGCCCCAGCATTTT. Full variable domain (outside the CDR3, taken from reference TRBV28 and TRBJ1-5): DVKVTQSSRYLVKRTGEKVFLECVQDMDHENMFWYRQDPGLGLRLIYFSYDVKMKEKGDIPEGYSVSREKKERFSLILESASTNQTSMYLCASSQGASNQPQHFGDGTRLSIL.

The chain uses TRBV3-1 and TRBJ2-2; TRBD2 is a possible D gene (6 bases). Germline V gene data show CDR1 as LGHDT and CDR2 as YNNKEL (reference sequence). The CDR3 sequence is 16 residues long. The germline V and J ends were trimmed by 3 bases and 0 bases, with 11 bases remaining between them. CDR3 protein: CASSQGDLPNTGELFF. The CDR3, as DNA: TGTGCCAGCAGCCAGGGGGACTTGCCGAACACCGGGGAGCTGTTTTTT.

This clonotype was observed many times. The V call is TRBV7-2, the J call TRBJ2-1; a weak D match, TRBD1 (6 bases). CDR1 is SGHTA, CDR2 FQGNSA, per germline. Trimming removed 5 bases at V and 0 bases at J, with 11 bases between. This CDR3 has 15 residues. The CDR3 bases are TGTGCCAGCAGCCGCGGACAGAGCTCCTACAATGAGCAGTTCTTC. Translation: CASSRGQSSYNEQFF.

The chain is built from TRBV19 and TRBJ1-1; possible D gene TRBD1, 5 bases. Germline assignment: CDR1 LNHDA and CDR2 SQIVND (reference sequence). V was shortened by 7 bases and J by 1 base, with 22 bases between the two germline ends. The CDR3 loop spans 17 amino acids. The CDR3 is CASKLFRSGTTNTEAFF. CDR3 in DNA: TGTGCCAGTAAGTTGTTCAGGTCTGGGACTACGAACACTGAAGCTTTCTTT.

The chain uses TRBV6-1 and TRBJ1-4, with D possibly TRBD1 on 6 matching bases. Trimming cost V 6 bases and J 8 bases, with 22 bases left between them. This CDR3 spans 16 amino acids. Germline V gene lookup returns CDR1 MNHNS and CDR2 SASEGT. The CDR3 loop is CASSRRGWGPGEKLFF. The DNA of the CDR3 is TGTGCCAGCAGCCGAAGGGGGTGGGGTCCCGGGGAAAAACTGTTTTTT.

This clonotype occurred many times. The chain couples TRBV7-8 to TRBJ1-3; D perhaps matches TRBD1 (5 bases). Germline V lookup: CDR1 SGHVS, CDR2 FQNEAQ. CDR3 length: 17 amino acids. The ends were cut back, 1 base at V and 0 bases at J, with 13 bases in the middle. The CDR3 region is CASSLGQGTSSGNTIYF. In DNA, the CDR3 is TGTGCCAGCAGCTTAGGTCAGGGAACGAGCTCTGGAAACACCATATATTTT. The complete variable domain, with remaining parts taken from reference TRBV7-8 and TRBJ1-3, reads GAGVSQSPRYKVAKRGQDVALRCDPISGHVSLFWYQQALGQGPEFLTYFQNEAQLDKSGLPSDRFFAERPEGSVSTLKIQRTQQEDSAVYLCASSLGQGTSSGNTIYFGEGSWLTVV.

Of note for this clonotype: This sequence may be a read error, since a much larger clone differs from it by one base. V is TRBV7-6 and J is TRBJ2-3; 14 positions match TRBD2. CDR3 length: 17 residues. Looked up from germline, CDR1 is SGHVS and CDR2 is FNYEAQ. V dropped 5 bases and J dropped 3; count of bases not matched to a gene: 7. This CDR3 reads CASSTGLAGEQTDTQYF. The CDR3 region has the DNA TGTGCCAGCAGCACGGGACTAGCGGGGGAACAAACAGATACGCAGTATTTT. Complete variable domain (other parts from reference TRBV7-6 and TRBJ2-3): GAGVSQSPRYKVTKRGQDVALRCDPISGHVSLYWYRQALGQGPEFLTYFNYEAQQDKSGLPNDRFSAERPEGSISTLTIQRTEQRDSAMYRCASSTGLAGEQTDTQYFGPGTRLTVL.

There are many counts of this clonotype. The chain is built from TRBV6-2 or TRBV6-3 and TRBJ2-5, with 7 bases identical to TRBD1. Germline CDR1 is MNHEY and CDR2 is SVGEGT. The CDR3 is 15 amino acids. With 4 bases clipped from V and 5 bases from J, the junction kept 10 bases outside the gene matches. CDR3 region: CASSSQRGLEETQYF. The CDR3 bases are TGTGCCAGCAGTTCCCAGAGGGGGCTGGAGGAGACCCAGTACTTC.

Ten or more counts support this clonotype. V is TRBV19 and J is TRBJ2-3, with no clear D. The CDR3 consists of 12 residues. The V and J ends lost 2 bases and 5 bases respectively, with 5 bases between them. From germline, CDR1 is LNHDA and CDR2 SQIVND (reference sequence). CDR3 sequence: CASSITGDTQYF. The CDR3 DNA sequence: TGTGCCAGTAGTATAACGGGAGATACGCAGTATTTT.

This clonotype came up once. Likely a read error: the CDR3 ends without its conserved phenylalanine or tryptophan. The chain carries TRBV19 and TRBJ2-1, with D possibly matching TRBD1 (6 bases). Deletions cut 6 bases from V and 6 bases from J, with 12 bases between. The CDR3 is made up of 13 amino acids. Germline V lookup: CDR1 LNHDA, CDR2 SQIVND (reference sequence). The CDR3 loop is CASRHRERNEQFL. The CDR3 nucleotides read TGTGCCAGTAGGCACAGGGAGCGCAATGAGCAGTTCTTA.

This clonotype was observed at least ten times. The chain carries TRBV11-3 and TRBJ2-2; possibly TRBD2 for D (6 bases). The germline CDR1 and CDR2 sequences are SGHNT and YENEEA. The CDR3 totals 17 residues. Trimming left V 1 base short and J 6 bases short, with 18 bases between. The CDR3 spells CASSLVGGTKGSGELFF. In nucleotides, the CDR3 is TGTGCCAGCAGCTTAGTCGGGGGAACTAAAGGATCCGGGGAGCTGTTTTTT.

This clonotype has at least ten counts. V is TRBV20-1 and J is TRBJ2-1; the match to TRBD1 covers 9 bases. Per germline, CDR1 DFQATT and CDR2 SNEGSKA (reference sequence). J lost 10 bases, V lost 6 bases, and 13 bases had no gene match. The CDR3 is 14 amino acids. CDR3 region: CSAADRGMVGEQFF. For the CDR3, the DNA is TGCAGTGCCGCGGACAGGGGCATGGTCGGAGAGCAGTTCTTC.

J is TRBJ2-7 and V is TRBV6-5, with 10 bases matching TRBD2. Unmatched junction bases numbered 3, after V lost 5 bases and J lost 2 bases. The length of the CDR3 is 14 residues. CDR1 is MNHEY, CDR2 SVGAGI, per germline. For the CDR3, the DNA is TGTGCCAGCAGTGGACTAGCGGCTCCCTACGAGCAGTACTTC. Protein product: CASSGLAAPYEQYF.

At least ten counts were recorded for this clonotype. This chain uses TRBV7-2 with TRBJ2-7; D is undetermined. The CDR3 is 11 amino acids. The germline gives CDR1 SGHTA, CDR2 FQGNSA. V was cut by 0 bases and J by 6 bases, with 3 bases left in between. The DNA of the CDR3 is TGTGCCAGCAGCTTAGCGGTCGAGCAGTACTTC. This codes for CASSLAVEQYF.

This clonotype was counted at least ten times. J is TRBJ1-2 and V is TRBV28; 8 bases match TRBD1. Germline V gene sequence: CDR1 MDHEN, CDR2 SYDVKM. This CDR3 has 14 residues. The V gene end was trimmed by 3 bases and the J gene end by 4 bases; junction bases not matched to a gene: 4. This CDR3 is CASSFQTGVYGYTF. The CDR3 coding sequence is TGTGCCAGCAGTTTTCAGACAGGGGTCTATGGCTACACCTTC.

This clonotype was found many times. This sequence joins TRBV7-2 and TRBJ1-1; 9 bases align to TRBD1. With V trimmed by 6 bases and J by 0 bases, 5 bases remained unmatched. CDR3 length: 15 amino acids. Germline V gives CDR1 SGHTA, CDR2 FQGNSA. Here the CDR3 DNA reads TGTGCCAGCAGTTTTAGACAGGGGGTGAACACTGAAGCTTTCTTT. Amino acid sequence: CASSFRQGVNTEAFF.

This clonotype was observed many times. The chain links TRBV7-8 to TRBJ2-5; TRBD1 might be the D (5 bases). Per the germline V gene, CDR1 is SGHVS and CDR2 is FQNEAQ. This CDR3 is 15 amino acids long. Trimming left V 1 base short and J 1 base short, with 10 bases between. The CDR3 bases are TGTGCCAGCAGCTTAGGGGGCTACCTCCAAGAGACCCAGTACTTC. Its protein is CASSLGGYLQETQYF.

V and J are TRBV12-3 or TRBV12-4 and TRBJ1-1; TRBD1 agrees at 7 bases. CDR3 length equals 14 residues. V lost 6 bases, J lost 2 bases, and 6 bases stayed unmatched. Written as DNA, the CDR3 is TGTGCCAGCAGACTACAGGGGCTAAACACTGAAGCTTTCTTT. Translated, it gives CASRLQGLNTEAFF.

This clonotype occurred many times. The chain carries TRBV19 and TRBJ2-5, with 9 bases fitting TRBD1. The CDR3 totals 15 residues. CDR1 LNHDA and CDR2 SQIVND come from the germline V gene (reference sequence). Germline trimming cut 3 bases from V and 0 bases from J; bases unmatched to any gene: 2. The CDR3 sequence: CASSMGTGYQETQYF. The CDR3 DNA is TGTGCCAGTAGTATGGGGACAGGGTACCAAGAGACCCAGTACTTC.

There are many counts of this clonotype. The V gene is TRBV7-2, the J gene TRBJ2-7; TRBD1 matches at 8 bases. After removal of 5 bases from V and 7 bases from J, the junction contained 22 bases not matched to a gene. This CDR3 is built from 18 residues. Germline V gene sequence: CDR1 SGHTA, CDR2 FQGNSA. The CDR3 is CASSPTGTGPVGRGEQYF. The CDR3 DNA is TGTGCCAGCAGCCCGACCGGGACAGGCCCCGTAGGAAGAGGAGAGCAGTACTTC.